This TCR beta chain was sequenced in a study of blood T cell repertoires in COVID-19. Overall study: Acute-phase and convalescent COVID-19 samples originated in the United States, Italy and Spain.

Profiling relied on immunoSEQ multiplex PCR, and the TCRdb table lists in-frame clones only, not all of them. The top ten clones hold 3% to 3.5% of a sample with approximately 230,000 clones, nearly 90% of them seen once. Germline V gene lookup returns CDR1 MNHEY and CDR2 SVGEGT. This CDR3 is 16 amino acids long. Trimming removed 3 bases from V and 3 bases from J; junction bases left unmatched: 8. This receptor was taken from a man younger than 30 with active or convalescent COVID-19. The sample comprised peripheral blood. The chain recombines TRBV6-2 or TRBV6-3 with TRBJ1-3; TRBD1 matches at 7 bases. In nucleotides, the CDR3 is TGTGCCAGCAGTTATCCGCCGGGACAGCTTGGAAACACCATATATTTT. This encodes CASSYPPGQLGNTIYF.